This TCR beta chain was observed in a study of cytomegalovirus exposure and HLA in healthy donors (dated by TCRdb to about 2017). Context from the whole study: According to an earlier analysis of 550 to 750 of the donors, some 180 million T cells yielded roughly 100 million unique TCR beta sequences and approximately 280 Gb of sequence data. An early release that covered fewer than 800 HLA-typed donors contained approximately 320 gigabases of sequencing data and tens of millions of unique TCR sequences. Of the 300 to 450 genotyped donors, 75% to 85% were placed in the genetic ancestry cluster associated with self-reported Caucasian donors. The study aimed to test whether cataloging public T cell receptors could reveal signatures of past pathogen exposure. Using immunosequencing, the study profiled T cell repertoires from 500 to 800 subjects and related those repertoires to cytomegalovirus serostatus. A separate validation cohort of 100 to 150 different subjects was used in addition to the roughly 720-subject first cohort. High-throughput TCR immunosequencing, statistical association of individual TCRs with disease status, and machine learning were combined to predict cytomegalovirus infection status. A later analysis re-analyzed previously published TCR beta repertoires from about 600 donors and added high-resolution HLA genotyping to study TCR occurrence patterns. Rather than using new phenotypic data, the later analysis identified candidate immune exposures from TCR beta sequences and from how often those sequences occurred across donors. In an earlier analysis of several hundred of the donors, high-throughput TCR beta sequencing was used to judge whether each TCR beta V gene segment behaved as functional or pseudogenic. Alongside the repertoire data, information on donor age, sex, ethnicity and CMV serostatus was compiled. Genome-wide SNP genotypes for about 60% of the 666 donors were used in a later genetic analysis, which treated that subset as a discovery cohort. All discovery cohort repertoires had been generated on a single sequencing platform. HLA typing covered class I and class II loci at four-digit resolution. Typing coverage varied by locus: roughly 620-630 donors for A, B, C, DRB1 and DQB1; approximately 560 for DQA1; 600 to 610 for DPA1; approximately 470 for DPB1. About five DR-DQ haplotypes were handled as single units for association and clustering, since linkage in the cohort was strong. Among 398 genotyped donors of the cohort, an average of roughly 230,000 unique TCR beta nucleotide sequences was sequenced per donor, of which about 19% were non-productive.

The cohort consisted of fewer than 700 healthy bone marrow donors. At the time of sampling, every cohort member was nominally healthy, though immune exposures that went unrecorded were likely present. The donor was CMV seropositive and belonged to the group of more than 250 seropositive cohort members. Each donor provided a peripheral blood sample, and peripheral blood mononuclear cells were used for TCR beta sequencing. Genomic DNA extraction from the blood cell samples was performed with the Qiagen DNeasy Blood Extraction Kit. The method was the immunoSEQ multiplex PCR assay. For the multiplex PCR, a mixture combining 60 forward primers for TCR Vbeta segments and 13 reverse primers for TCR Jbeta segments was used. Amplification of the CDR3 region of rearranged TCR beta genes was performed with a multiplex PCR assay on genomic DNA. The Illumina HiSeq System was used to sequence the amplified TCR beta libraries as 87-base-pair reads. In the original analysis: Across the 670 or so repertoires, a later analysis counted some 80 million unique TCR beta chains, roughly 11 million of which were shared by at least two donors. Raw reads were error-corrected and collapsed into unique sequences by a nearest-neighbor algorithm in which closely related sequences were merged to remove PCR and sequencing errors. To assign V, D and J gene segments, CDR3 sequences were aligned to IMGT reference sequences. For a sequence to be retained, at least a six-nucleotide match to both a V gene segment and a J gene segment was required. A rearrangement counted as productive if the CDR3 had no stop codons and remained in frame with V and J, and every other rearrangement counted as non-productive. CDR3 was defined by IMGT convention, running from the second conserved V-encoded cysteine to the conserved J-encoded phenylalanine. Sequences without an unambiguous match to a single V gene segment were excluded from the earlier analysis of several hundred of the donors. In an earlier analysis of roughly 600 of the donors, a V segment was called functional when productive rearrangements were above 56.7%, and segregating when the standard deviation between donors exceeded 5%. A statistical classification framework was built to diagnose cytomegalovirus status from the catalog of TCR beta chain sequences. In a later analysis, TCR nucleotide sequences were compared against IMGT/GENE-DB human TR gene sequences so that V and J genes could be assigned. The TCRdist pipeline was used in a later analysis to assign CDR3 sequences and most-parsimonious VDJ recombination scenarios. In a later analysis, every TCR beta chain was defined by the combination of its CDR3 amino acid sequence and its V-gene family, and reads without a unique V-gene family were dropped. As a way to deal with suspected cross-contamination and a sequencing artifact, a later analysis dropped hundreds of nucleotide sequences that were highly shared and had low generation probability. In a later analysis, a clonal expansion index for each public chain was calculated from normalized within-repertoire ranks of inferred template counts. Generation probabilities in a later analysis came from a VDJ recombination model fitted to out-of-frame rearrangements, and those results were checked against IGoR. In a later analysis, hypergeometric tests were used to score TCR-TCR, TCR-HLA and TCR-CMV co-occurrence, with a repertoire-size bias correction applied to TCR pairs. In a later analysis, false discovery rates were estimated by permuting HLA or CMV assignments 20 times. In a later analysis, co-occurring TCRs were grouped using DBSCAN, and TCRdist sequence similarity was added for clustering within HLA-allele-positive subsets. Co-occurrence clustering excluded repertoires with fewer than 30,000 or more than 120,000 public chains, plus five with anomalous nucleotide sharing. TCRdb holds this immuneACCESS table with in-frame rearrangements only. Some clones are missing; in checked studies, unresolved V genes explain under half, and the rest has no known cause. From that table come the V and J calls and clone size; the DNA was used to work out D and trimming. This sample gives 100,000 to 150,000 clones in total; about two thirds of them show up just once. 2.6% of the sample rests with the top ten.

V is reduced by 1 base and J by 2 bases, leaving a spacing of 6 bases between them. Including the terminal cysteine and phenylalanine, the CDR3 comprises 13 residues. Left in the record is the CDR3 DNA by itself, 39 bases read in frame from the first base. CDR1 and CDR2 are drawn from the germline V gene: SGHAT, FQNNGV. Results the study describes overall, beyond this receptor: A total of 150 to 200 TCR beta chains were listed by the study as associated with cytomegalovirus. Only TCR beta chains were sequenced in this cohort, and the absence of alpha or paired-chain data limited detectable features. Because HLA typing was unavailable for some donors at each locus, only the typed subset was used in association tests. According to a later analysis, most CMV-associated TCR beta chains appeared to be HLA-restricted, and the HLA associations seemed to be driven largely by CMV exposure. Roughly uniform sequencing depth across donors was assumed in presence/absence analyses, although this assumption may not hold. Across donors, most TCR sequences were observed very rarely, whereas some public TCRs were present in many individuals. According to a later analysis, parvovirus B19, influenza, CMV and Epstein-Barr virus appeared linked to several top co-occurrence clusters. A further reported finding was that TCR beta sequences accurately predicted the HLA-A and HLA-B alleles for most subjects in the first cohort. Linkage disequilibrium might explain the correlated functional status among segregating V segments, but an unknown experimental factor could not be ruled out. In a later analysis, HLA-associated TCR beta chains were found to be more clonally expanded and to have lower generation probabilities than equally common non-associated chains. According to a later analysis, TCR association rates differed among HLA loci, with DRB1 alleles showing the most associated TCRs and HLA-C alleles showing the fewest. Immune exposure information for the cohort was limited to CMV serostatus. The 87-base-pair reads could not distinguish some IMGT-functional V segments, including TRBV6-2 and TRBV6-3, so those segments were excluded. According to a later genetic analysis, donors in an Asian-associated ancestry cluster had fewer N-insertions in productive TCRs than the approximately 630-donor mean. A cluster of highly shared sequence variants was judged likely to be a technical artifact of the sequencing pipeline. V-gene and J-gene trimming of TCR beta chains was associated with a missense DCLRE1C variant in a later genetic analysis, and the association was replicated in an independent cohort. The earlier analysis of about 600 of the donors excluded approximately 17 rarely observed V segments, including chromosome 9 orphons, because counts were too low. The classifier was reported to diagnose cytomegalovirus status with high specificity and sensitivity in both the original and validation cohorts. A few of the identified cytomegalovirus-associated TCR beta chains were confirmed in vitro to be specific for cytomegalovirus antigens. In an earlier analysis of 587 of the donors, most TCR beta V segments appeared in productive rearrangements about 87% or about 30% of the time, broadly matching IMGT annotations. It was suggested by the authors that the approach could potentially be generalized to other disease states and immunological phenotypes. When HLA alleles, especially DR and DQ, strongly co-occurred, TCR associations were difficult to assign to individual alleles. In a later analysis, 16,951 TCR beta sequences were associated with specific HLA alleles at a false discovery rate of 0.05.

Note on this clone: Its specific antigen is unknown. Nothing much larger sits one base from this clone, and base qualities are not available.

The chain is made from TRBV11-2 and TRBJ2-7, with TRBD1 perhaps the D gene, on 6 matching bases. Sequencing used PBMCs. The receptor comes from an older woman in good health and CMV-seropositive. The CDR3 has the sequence CASSLGTAYEQYF. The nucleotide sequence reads TGTGCCAGCAGCTTAGGGACAGCCTACGAGCAGTACTTC.